This TCR beta chain was found in a study of post-analysis software for immune sequencing data. Whole-study results and caveats: Patients showed TRBV5-6, TRBV5-1 and TRBV20-1 among four to six TRBV segments more frequent than in controls.

Incorporated into the TCR beta cDNA libraries were unique molecular identifiers, which served to reduce PCR and sequencing biases. MiXCR, run by TCRdb on the PCR reads, gives a single entry per CDR3 protein. The sample records about 770,000 distinct CDR3 sequences, about 45% being singletons. The length of the CDR3 is 13 residues. CDR1 SGHRS and CDR2 YFSETQ come from the germline V gene. Germline trimming cut 4 bases from V and 5 bases from J; bases unmatched to any gene: 5. In the case of this clonotype: Its matching antigen is unknown.

The receptor was derived from a girl aged 10 to 17 with multiple sclerosis. The V gene is TRBV5-1, the J gene TRBJ1-2; 7 nucleotides match TRBD1. Sequences were obtained from blood. The CDR3 sequence: CASSIDRDYGYTF. CDR3 sequence (DNA): TGCGCCAGCAGCATCGACAGGGATTATGGCTACACCTTC.